What follows are 11 T cell receptor beta chains derived from one specimen sequenced in a study of T cells in tuberculosis. The protocol was immunoSEQ multiplex PCR, while the TCRdb copy is restricted to in-frame clones and leaves out a portion. This table holds 35,000 to 55,000 clones, roughly 96% found once. Sequencing was performed on PBMCs. These receptors all come from a donor aged 10 to 29 with latent tuberculosis or without tuberculosis infection.

V gene TRBV14 combines with J gene TRBJ2-6; TRBD1 agrees at 7 bases. The CDR3 has 18 amino acids. Per the germline V gene, CDR1 is SGHDN and CDR2 is FVKESK. V trimming: 4 bases; J trimming: 4 bases; junction bases outside the gene matches: 13. The CDR3 is CASSPGTVKVVGANVLTF. The CDR3, as DNA: TGTGCCAGCAGCCCGGGGACAGTTAAGGTTGTGGGGGCCAACGTCCTGACTTTC.

The rearrangement uses TRBV7-3 and TRBJ2-3, with no clear D. The V gene lost 2 bases and the J gene lost 0 bases, with 9 bases spanning the gap. CDR3 size: 15 residues. The germline CDR1 and CDR2 sequences are SGHTA and FQGTGA. The CDR3 DNA reads as TGTGCCAGCAGCTTAGGAGTATCAAGCACAGATACGCAGTATTTT. As protein: CASSLGVSSTDTQYF. The entire variable domain, with the rest obtained from reference TRBV7-3 and TRBJ2-3, is as follows: GAGVSQTPSNKVTEKGKYVELRCDPISGHTALYWYRQSLGQGPEFLIYFQGTGAADDSGLPNDRFFAVRPEGSVSTLKIQRTERGDSAVYLCASSLGVSSTDTQYFGPGTRLTVL.

The chain uses TRBV19 and TRBJ1-1; D not certain. The germline V gene encodes CDR1 LNHDA and CDR2 SQIVND (reference sequence). This CDR3 comprises 13 residues. The germline V and J ends were trimmed by 5 bases and 0 bases, with 7 bases remaining between them. CDR3 in amino acids: CASSYAVNTEAFF. The CDR3 DNA reads as TGTGCCAGTAGTTATGCAGTGAACACTGAAGCTTTCTTT. Filled out from reference TRBV19 and TRBJ1-1, the complete variable domain reads DGGITQSPKYLFRKEGQNVTLSCEQNLNHDAMYWYRQDPGQGLRLIYYSQIVNDFQKGDIAEGYSVSREKKESFPLTVTSAQKNPTAFYLCASSYAVNTEAFFGQGTRLTVV.

The genes are TRBV29-1 and TRBJ1-1, with 7 bases that match TRBD1. The V segment lost 2 bases and the J segment 5 bases; nucleotides outside the gene matches: 2. Germline V gives CDR1 SQVTM, CDR2 ANQGSEA. The CDR3 runs 12 residues. This CDR3 reads CSVERGQTEAFF. As DNA, the CDR3 is TGCAGCGTTGAAAGGGGACAGACTGAAGCTTTCTTT.

The rearrangement joins TRBV29-1 to TRBJ2-7, with a possible D match to TRBD1 (6 bases). V lost 1 base, J lost 3 bases, and 19 bases lay in between. Germline CDR1 SQVTM, CDR2 ANQGSEA. This CDR3 is built from 16 residues. CDR3 residues: CSVEGSGDIGDYEQYF. The CDR3 nucleotides read TGCAGCGTTGAAGGTTCTGGGGACATTGGGGACTACGAGCAGTACTTC.

This chain uses TRBV29-1 with TRBJ2-3; D uncertain. The V end was cut by 3 bases, the J end by 1 base, with 11 bases between. This CDR3 has 14 amino acids. From germline, CDR1 is SQVTM and CDR2 ANQGSEA. Here the CDR3 DNA reads TGCAGCGTTGAGGAGCTCATGGGCACAGATACGCAGTATTTT. It translates to CSVEELMGTDTQYF.

This clone was observed a single time. This chain connects TRBV2 to TRBJ1-2; possibly TRBD1 for D (6 bases). The CDR3 consists of 14 residues. Deletions cut 3 bases from V and 7 bases from J, with 15 bases between. Germline lookup yields CDR1 SNHLY and CDR2 FYNNEI. CDR3: CASSDDRPGGGYTF. In DNA, the CDR3 is TGTGCCAGCAGTGACGACAGGCCGGGAGGTGGCTACACCTTC. Filled out from reference TRBV2 and TRBJ1-2, the complete variable domain reads EPEVTQTPSHQVTQMGQEVILRCVPISNHLYFYWYRQILGQKVEFLVSFYNNEISEKSEIFDDQFSVERPDGSNFTLKIRSTKLEDSAMYFCASSDDRPGGGYTFGSGTRLTVV.

This chain joins TRBV29-1 and TRBJ1-2, with D unresolved. The CDR3 consists of 14 residues. Between the trimmed V and J ends, which lost 5 bases and 2 bases, there was a span of 15 bases. Germline CDR1 reads SQVTM; CDR2 reads ANQGSEA. The CDR3 spells CSVREREPNYGYTF. CDR3 nucleotide sequence: TGCAGCGTTAGAGAAAGGGAGCCCAACTATGGCTACACCTTC.

Points on this clone: Other DNA sequences in the sample encode the same CDR3. This chain connects TRBV19 to TRBJ2-3; 11 bases fit TRBD2. Trimming cost V 4 bases and J 4 bases; bases outside gene matches: 4. The CDR3 spans 15 residues. Germline assignment: CDR1 LNHDA and CDR2 SQIVND (reference sequence). CDR3 in amino acids: CASSTLAGGADTQYF. In nucleotides, the CDR3 is TGTGCCAGTAGTACCCTAGCGGGGGGCGCAGATACGCAGTATTTT.

The genes are TRBV6-1 and TRBJ1-1; D gene ambiguous. This CDR3 is 16 amino acids long. Germline loops: CDR1 MNHNS, CDR2 SASEGT. The V end was cut by 2 bases, the J end by 5 bases, with 18 bases between. Here the CDR3 reads CASSEFTAGDRTEAFF. In DNA form, the CDR3 reads TGTGCCAGCAGTGAATTCACCGCGGGAGATCGGACTGAAGCTTTCTTT.

The J gene is TRBJ2-7, the V gene TRBV10-2; possibly TRBD2 for D (5 bases). CDR1 is WSHSY, CDR2 SAAADI, per germline. The CDR3 covers 15 residues. V shed 8 bases and J shed 3 bases, with 20 bases lying between them. The CDR3, as DNA: TGCGCCAGCGGGTCTCCCGGCGGGCCTAGCTACGAGCAGTACTTC. This gives the protein CASGSPGGPSYEQYF.